This TCR beta chain comes out of a study of blood T cell repertoires in COVID-19. Study summary: Acute and convalescent COVID-19 specimens originated in the United States, Italy and Spain. T cells, B-cell-depleted T cells, or PBMCs supplied cDNA or gDNA.

Original methodology: Amplification of reference gene primers was used by the study to estimate nucleated cell counts. The data were produced by immunoSEQ multiplex PCR, yet TCRdb's version contains in-frame clones alone and is incomplete. The V and J calls and clone size are taken from that table; D and trimming were inferred from the DNA. The sample contains roughly 110,000 clones, 84% of which appear only once. CDR1 is MNHEY and CDR2 is SMNVEV in the germline V gene (reference sequence). The J segment lost 8 bases and the V segment lost 2 bases, leaving 10 bases of the junction unmatched. The CDR3 loop spans 16 amino acids.

This TCR was sampled from a human donor in a cohort sampled during active COVID-19. The material sequenced was peripheral blood. The chain couples TRBV27 to TRBJ2-1; 9 nucleotides match TRBD1. CDR3 sequence: CASSLQLTGGRYEQFF. The CDR3 nucleotides read TGTGCCAGCAGTTTACAGTTGACAGGGGGAAGGTATGAGCAGTTCTTC.